Described below is a single T cell receptor (beta chain) sequence and its context. Antigen specificity is unknown. This sample is part of a study of tumour-infiltrating T cells in Burkitt lymphoma. About the research overall: Productive clonality predicted overall and progression-free survival. The study's findings and limits: Several public clonotypes were shared across many Burkitt lymphoma patients.

Profiled with immunoSEQ multiplex PCR; TCRdb holds only in-frame clones, not every one. The sample gives tens of thousands of clones, roughly 30% of which show up once; roughly 2.8% is in the top ten. CDR3 length equals 8 residues. This clonotype was sampled from a human donor with Burkitt lymphoma. Material for sequencing was tumor tissue. The rearrangement uses TRBV21-1 and TRBJ1-1. TRBV21-1 is classified as a pseudogene. The CDR3 region has the DNA TGTGCCAGCAGCAAAGCTTTCTTT. Translation gives CASSKAFF.